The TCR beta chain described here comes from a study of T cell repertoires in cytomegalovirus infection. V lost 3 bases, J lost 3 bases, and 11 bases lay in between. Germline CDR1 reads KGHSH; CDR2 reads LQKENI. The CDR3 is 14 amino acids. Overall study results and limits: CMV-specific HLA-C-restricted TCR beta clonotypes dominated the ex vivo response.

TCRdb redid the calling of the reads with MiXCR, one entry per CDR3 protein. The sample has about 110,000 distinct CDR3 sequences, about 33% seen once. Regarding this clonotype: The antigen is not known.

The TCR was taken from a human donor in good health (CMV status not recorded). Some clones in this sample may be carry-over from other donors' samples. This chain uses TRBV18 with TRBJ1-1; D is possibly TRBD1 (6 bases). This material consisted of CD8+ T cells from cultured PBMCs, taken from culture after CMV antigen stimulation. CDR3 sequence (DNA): TGTGCCAGCTCACCTCAAGGGGGTGACACTGAAGCTTTCTTT. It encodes CASSPQGGDTEAFF.